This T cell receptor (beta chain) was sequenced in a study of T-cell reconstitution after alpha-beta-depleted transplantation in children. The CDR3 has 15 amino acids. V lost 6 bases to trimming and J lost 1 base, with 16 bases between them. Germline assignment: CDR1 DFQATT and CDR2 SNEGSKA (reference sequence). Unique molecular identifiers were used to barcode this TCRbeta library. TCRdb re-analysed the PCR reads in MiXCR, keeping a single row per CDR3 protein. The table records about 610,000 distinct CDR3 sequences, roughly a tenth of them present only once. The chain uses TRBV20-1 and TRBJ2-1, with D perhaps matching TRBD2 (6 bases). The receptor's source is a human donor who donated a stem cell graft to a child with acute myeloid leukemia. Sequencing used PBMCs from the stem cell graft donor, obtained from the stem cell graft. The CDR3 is CSARLSGRSYNEQFF. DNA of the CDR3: TGCAGTGCCAGGCTTTCCGGGAGATCCTACAATGAGCAGTTCTTC.